Each of the 32 T cell receptor beta chains below was sequenced from the same sample in a study of blood T cell repertoires in COVID-19. Only in-frame clones appear in the TCRdb table, and some are missing; sequencing was by immunoSEQ multiplex PCR. The sample contains roughly 250,000 clones, approximately 90% of which appear only once. Sequenced sample: peripheral blood. The receptors originated from a man younger than 45 with acute or convalescent COVID-19.

The chain uses TRBV19 and TRBJ1-2; D is unclear. This CDR3 spans 14 amino acids. Germline V gene lookup returns CDR1 LNHDA and CDR2 SQIVND (reference sequence). Trimming cost V 1 base and J 5 bases, with 11 bases left between them. In DNA form, the CDR3 reads TGTGCCAGTAGTATAGCCGGACTTCCTTATGGCTACACCTTC. Amino acids: CASSIAGLPYGYTF.

The rearrangement joins TRBV5-1 to TRBJ2-1; TRBD1 matches 8 bases. V dropped 0 bases and J dropped 5; count of bases not matched to a gene: 4. The CDR3 sequence is 15 residues long. Per germline, CDR1 SGHRS and CDR2 YFSETQ. The CDR3 nucleotides read TGCGCCAGCAGCTTGGAGACAGGGGTACACAATGAGCAGTTCTTC. It specifies CASSLETGVHNEQFF.

The V gene is TRBV29-1, the J gene TRBJ1-1; weak D call: TRBD1 (5 bases). Germline CDR1 is SQVTM and CDR2 is ANQGSEA. Trimming removed 0 bases at V and 3 bases at J, with 11 bases between. The CDR3 has 14 residues. The CDR3 DNA reads TGCAGCGTTGAAGATCTGAGCAGGGACACTGAAGCTTTCTTT. Amino acid sequence: CSVEDLSRDTEAFF.

This chain links TRBV30 with TRBJ1-5; D is undetermined. The length of the CDR3 is 18 residues. Trimming took 0 bases from V and 0 from J, leaving 18 bases between them. Germline assignment: CDR1 GTSNPN and CDR2 SVGIG (reference sequence). As DNA, the CDR3 is TGTGCCTGGAGTGTACGGTTCTCGGGAGACCATAGCAATCAGCCCCAGCATTTT. This sequence encodes CAWSVRFSGDHSNQPQHF.

V is TRBV11-2 and J is TRBJ1-6; D call uncertain. This CDR3 is built from 13 residues. The V and J ends lost 2 bases and 8 bases respectively, with 7 bases between them. Germline-derived CDR1 and CDR2 are SGHAT and FQNNGV. The DNA for the CDR3 is TGTGCCAGCAGCTTATACAGTGATTCACCCCTCCACTTT. Protein: CASSLYSDSPLHF.

The V call is TRBV28, the J call TRBJ2-4; 9 bases map to TRBD2. The CDR3 is 13 residues long. Germline values: CDR1 MDHEN, CDR2 SYDVKM. The ends lost 6 bases at V and 4 bases at J; junction bases unmatched: 1. CDR3 DNA sequence: TGTGCCAGCAGGGCGGGGGGGAAAAACATTCAGTACTTC. It encodes CASRAGGKNIQYF.

This chain connects TRBV2 to TRBJ2-7; TRBD1 agrees at 7 bases. CDR1 is SNHLY, CDR2 FYNNEI, per germline. Unmatched junction bases numbered 5, after V lost 6 bases and J lost 0 bases. This CDR3 region has 14 residues. Written as DNA, the CDR3 is TGTGCCAGCAGCGTCCGGGACAGCTCCTACGAGCAGTACTTC. Its protein product is CASSVRDSSYEQYF.

The chain couples TRBV6-5 to TRBJ2-2; no reliable D call. CDR1 is MNHEY and CDR2 is SVGAGI in the germline V gene. Trimming left V 2 bases short and J 2 bases short, with 12 bases between. The CDR3 runs 16 residues. CDR3 bases: TGTGCCAGCAGTTACGGCTATCTACTAAACACCGGGGAGCTGTTTTTT. Protein sequence: CASSYGYLLNTGELFF.

With regard to this clone: Other DNA sequences of this sample code for an identical CDR3. The chain combines TRBV28 with TRBJ2-5, with D possibly being TRBD1 (5 bases). The germline V gene encodes CDR1 MDHEN and CDR2 SYDVKM. Trimming left V 4 bases short and J 0 bases short, with 15 bases between. The CDR3 is made up of 16 amino acids. The CDR3 region is CASSSRPGRDQETQYF. The CDR3 DNA reads TGTGCCAGCAGTTCCAGGCCGGGCAGGGACCAAGAGACCCAGTACTTC. Complete variable domain (other parts from reference TRBV28 and TRBJ2-5): DVKVTQSSRYLVKRTGEKVFLECVQDMDHENMFWYRQDPGLGLRLIYFSYDVKMKEKGDIPEGYSVSREKKERFSLILESASTNQTSMYLCASSSRPGRDQETQYFGPGTRLLVL.

V gene TRBV4-1 combines with J gene TRBJ2-7, with 10 bases matching TRBD1. The germline V gene encodes CDR1 MGHRA and CDR2 YSYEKL. The V and J ends lost 1 base and 3 bases, in that order; junction bases with no gene match: 0. This CDR3 is built from 14 residues. The CDR3 protein is CASSQGDRGYEQYF. The CDR3 DNA is TGCGCCAGCAGCCAAGGGGACAGGGGCTACGAGCAGTACTTC.

The chain couples TRBV3-1 (or the pseudogene TRBV3-2) to TRBJ2-5, with 7 bases that match TRBD2. The CDR3 extends over 14 amino acids. Germline V gene lookup returns CDR1 LGHDT and CDR2 YNNKEL (reference sequence). Losses at the gene ends were 1 base for V and 4 bases for J; bases not matched to a gene: 3. The CDR3 sequence: CASSQVTGGETQYF. Written as DNA, the CDR3 is TGTGCCAGCAGCCAAGTTACGGGAGGAGAGACCCAGTACTTC.

This chain uses TRBV6-6 with TRBJ1-3, with D unresolved. Trimming shortened V by 5 bases and J by 0 bases, and 11 bases separated the two germline ends. Germline V gene lookup returns CDR1 MNHNY and CDR2 SVGAGI (reference sequence). This CDR3 is built from 15 residues. The CDR3 DNA follows: TGTGCCAGCAGTCCTAATATAGCCTCTGGAAACACCATATATTTT. Translation: CASSPNIASGNTIYF.

This clone has a handful of counts. V is TRBV4-1 and J is TRBJ1-2; 10 bases are shared with TRBD1. V shed 5 bases, J shed 9 bases, and the junction held 12 bases outside the gene matches. Germline V lookup: CDR1 MGHRA, CDR2 YSYEKL. This CDR3 region has 15 residues. As DNA, the CDR3 is TGCGCCAGCAGCGGGAGGGACAGGGGAGAATTACGCTACACCTTC. It translates to CASSGRDRGELRYTF.

Only one count was recorded for this clone. This chain joins TRBV7-9 and TRBJ1-2; TRBD1 aligns across 8 bases. This CDR3 region has 16 residues. Looked up from germline, CDR1 is SEHNR and CDR2 is FQNEAQ (reference sequence). Trimming cost V 1 base and J 0 bases; bases outside gene matches: 4. In nucleotides, the CDR3 is TGTGCCAGCAGCTTAGAGGGGACAGGAGCTAACTATGGCTACACCTTC. It encodes CASSLEGTGANYGYTF.

The V call is TRBV5-1, the J call TRBJ1-5; D may be TRBD1 (5 bases). V lost 2 bases and J lost 4, with 13 bases in between. The CDR3 extends over 15 amino acids. CDR1 and CDR2 from the germline V gene are SGHRS and YFSETQ. The CDR3: CASSFLGRENQPQHF. CDR3 bases: TGCGCCAGCAGCTTCCTAGGCAGGGAAAATCAGCCCCAGCATTTT.

Comments on this clone: At one boundary the junction diverges from the germline segment, which might be a read error. The V call is TRBV3-1 (or the pseudogene TRBV3-2), the J call TRBJ1-6, with 9 bases identical to TRBD1. Germline CDR1 reads LGHDT; CDR2 reads YNNKEL (reference sequence). This CDR3 region has 14 residues. Here the CDR3 reads CASSLGTGHSPPHF. The CDR3 nucleotides are TGTGCCAGCAGCCTGGGGACAGGGCATTCACCCCCCCACTTT.

The chain couples TRBV5-8 to TRBJ2-2; D uncertain. With 2 bases removed from V and 8 bases from J, the gap between germline ends came to 13 bases. The CDR3 runs to 14 residues. Germline V gene lookup returns CDR1 SGHTS and CDR2 YDEGEE. The CDR3 protein is CASSFGSFVGELFF. The CDR3 DNA reads as TGTGCCAGCAGCTTTGGCTCTTTCGTGGGGGAGCTGTTTTTT.

The chain carries TRBV28 and TRBJ1-1, with no clear D. The V gene lost 3 bases and the J gene lost 0 bases, with 11 bases spanning the gap. Germline V gives CDR1 MDHEN, CDR2 SYDVKM. The CDR3 is 15 amino acids. CDR3 sequence: CASSLTLGMNTEAFF. CDR3 DNA: TGTGCCAGCAGTTTGACCCTAGGCATGAACACTGAAGCTTTCTTT.

This clone was seen just once. The V gene is TRBV5-6, the J gene TRBJ2-4; D is perhaps TRBD2 (6 bases). Germline V gene lookup returns CDR1 SGHDT and CDR2 YYEEEE. The germline V and J ends were trimmed by 1 base and 8 bases, with 10 bases remaining between them. CDR3 length equals 13 residues. CDR3 nucleotides: TGTGCCAGCAGCTTGCGCGGCGGGGACATTCAGTACTTC. Protein: CASSLRGGDIQYF.

The rearrangement uses TRBV29-1 and TRBJ2-2; D perhaps matches TRBD2 (6 bases). The CDR3 spans 17 residues. Germline V CDR1 and CDR2: SQVTM, ANQGSEA. V lost 4 bases and J 0 bases, leaving 18 bases between the germline ends. In nucleotides, the CDR3 is TGCAGCGTTGTTTCGGCGGGGCCAAAAGCGAACACCGGGGAGCTGTTTTTT. Its protein product is CSVVSAGPKANTGELFF.

This clone came up once. V usage is TRBV28 and J usage is TRBJ1-6; D gene unclear. Germline V lookup: CDR1 MDHEN, CDR2 SYDVKM. Trimming removed 3 bases at V and 5 bases at J, with 8 bases between. The CDR3 has 14 amino acids. The CDR3, as DNA: TGTGCCAGCAGTTTGGGCCAGAATAATTCACCCCTCCACTTT. Translating it yields CASSLGQNNSPLHF.

The chain has TRBV2 and TRBJ1-5; 8 nucleotides align to TRBD1. In germline, CDR1 is SNHLY, CDR2 FYNNEI. V was pared by 6 bases and J by 4 bases, with 8 bases of the junction left unmatched. The CDR3 has 15 amino acids. The CDR3 spells CASRADRAQNQPQHF. The CDR3 region has the DNA TGTGCCAGCAGGGCGGACAGGGCACAGAATCAGCCCCAGCATTTT. The complete variable domain, with remaining parts taken from reference TRBV2 and TRBJ1-5, reads EPEVTQTPSHQVTQMGQEVILRCVPISNHLYFYWYRQILGQKVEFLVSFYNNEISEKSEIFDDQFSVERPDGSNFTLKIRSTKLEDSAMYFCASRADRAQNQPQHFGDGTRLSIL.

The chain recombines TRBV6-5 with TRBJ2-3; the match to TRBD2 covers 9 bases. V shed 0 bases, J shed 8 bases, and the junction held 9 bases outside the gene matches. Germline V gene sequence: CDR1 MNHEY, CDR2 SVGAGI. The CDR3 contains 16 residues. CDR3 sequence (DNA): TGTGCCAGCAGTTACTCGGCGGGAGGGCCTGGAGCTACGCAGTATTTT. As protein: CASSYSAGGPGATQYF.

DNA of the CDR3: TGTGCCAGCAGCCCGCCAACTAGCGGAGGCCCCTACAATGAGCAGTTCTTC. This encodes CASSPPTSGGPYNEQFF. The J gene is TRBJ2-1, the V gene TRBV11-3; 8 bases align to TRBD2. CDR1 is SGHNT, CDR2 YENEEA, per germline. The CDR3 has 17 residues. V trimming: 5 bases; J trimming: 2 bases; junction bases outside the gene matches: 11.

The V gene is TRBV21-1, the J gene TRBJ1-5; the table's D call, TRBD1, has no DNA check behind it. TRBV21-1 is a recognized pseudogene. This CDR3 comprises 15 residues. CDR3 sequence (DNA): TGTGCCAGCAGCCCGGGACATCATAGCAATCAGCCCCAGCATTTT. Translation: CASSPGHHSNQPQHF.

V gene TRBV27 combines with J gene TRBJ2-1; TRBD2 matches 8 bases. V shed 4 bases and J 13 bases; nucleotides not matched to a gene: 9. The CDR3 runs to 13 residues. Germline V gene lookup returns CDR1 MNHEY and CDR2 SMNVEV (reference sequence). The CDR3 sequence is CASSSPFSGIQFF. The CDR3 region has the DNA TGTGCCAGCAGTTCTCCTTTTAGCGGGATCCAGTTCTTC.

The chain has TRBV5-1 and TRBJ2-6; 8 bases agree with TRBD2. J lost 0 bases, V lost 0 bases, and 5 bases had no gene match. Per germline, CDR1 SGHRS and CDR2 YFSETQ. This CDR3 region has 18 residues. CDR3 DNA: TGCGCCAGCAGCTTGGCCGCGGGGGGCTTCTCTGGGGCCAACGTCCTGACTTTC. Translated: CASSLAAGGFSGANVLTF.

The chain recombines TRBV7-6 with TRBJ2-1, with 8 bases lining up with TRBD2. The germline CDR1 and CDR2 sequences are SGHVS and FNYEAQ. This CDR3 spans 17 amino acids. The J segment lost 8 bases and the V segment lost 2 bases, leaving 14 bases of the junction unmatched. The CDR3 nucleotides are TGTGCCAGCAGCTTATGGGCGGGAGGCTCGGGTAGTGATGAGCAGTTCTTC. Translating gives CASSLWAGGSGSDEQFF.

The chain recombines TRBV5-4 with TRBJ1-2, with TRBD1 identical over 8 bases. The CDR3 covers 13 residues. The germline gives CDR1 SGHNT, CDR2 YYREEE (reference sequence). V trimming: 4 bases; J trimming: 3 bases; junction bases outside the gene matches: 2. The CDR3 nucleotides read TGTGCCAGCAGCCTGACAGGGGACTATGGCTACACCTTC. This gives the protein CASSLTGDYGYTF.

The chain has TRBV19 and TRBJ1-1; D possibly corresponds to TRBD1 (6 bases). The CDR3 covers 14 residues. Germline lookup yields CDR1 LNHDA and CDR2 SQIVND (reference sequence). The V gene lost 8 bases and the J gene lost 9 bases, with 22 bases spanning the gap. Here the CDR3 reads CASRSVGGDLKAFF. CDR3 DNA sequence: TGTGCCAGTCGTTCAGTAGGGGGGGATCTTAAAGCTTTCTTT.

The rearrangement links TRBV7-9 to TRBJ1-2, with 9 bases aligning to TRBD1. CDR3 length: 16 residues. Losses at the gene ends were 1 base for V and 8 bases for J; bases not matched to a gene: 11. CDR1 and CDR2 (germline): SEHNR, FQNEAQ (reference sequence). CDR3 loop: CASSLGTGVRGKGYTF. The CDR3 DNA follows: TGTGCCAGCAGCTTAGGGACAGGGGTACGGGGGAAAGGCTACACCTTC.

The chain carries TRBV30 and TRBJ1-5, with 8 bases fitting TRBD1. The trim removed 5 bases at V and 6 bases at J, leaving 9 bases unmatched. The CDR3 is 14 residues long. Germline loops: CDR1 GTSNPN, CDR2 SVGIG (reference sequence). The CDR3: CAWGGQESPQPQHF. In nucleotides, the CDR3 is TGTGCCTGGGGGGGACAGGAGAGTCCTCAGCCCCAGCATTTT.